This TCR beta chain was profiled in a study of shared clonotypes between healthy human individuals. On the study more broadly: The composition of the donors was two women and a few men aged 18 to 49.

Trimming removed 5 bases from V and 5 bases from J; junction bases left unmatched: 8. Looked up from germline, CDR1 is SGHTA and CDR2 is FQGNSA. The CDR3 runs 15 residues. General observations from the study: Expectations were that clonotype sharing among donors would be affected by sequencing depth.

Concerning this clone: Its antigen remains unidentified. At the DNA level, this CDR3 is encoded by other sequences in the same sample as well.

All of the donors resided in Nashville, Tennessee, and each was a Caucasian adult. Genomic DNA for unsorted samples was obtained from 70 million to 100 million PBMCs. Only in-frame clones appear in the TCRdb table, and some are missing; sequencing was by immunoSEQ multiplex PCR. The sample gives about 490,000 clones, 79% of which show up once; around 12% is in the top ten. This TCR was recovered from a woman in her thirties or forties in good health. Some clones in this sample may be carry-over from other donors' samples. The chain is built from TRBV7-2 and TRBJ2-1; TRBD2 agrees at 8 bases. The sequencing input was PBMCs. The DNA for the CDR3 is TGTGCCAGCAGCCTACAACCACTAGCGGACAATGAGCAGTTCTTC. Its protein is CASSLQPLADNEQFF.